The next 30 T cell receptor beta chains were all read from a single sample in a study of cytomegalovirus exposure and HLA in healthy donors. The PCR made use of 60 Vbeta and 13 Jbeta primers. The table came from immunoSEQ multiplex PCR; TCRdb's copy has only in-frame clones and leaves some out. The data contain about 160,000 clones, less than 80% of them singletons. The specimen was PBMCs. These receptors all stem from a man aged 40-50 years in good health and CMV-seronegative.

V and J are TRBV7-9 and TRBJ2-7; D is unresolved. Germline CDR1 and CDR2: SEHNR and FQNEAQ (reference sequence). This CDR3 has 12 residues. DNA for the CDR3: TGTTCCACCTCTCAGGTCGACTACGAGCAGTACTTC. Translating gives CSTSQVDYEQYF.

This clone was picked up one time. The genes are TRBV19 and TRBJ1-4, with D possibly matching TRBD1 (5 bases). Looked up from germline, CDR1 is LNHDA and CDR2 is SQIVND (reference sequence). CDR3 size: 16 residues. With 5 bases removed from V and 4 bases from J, the gap between germline ends came to 17 bases. The CDR3 DNA is TGTGCCAGTAGTCCGTCGAAGGGGCGGGGTAATGAAAAACTGTTTTTT. This translates into CASSPSKGRGNEKLFF.

The rearrangement links TRBV14 to TRBJ2-5; perhaps TRBD1 as D (6 bases). This CDR3 spans 14 amino acids. The V end was cut by 3 bases, the J end by 3 bases, with 11 bases between. CDR1 and CDR2 (germline): SGHDN, FVKESK. CDR3 bases: TGTGCCAGCAGCCAGTCACAGGGAAAAGAGACCCAGTACTTC. Its protein product is CASSQSQGKETQYF.

This clone was seen a single time. The V call is TRBV6-6, the J call TRBJ1-2; TRBD1 matches at 8 bases. V lost 8 bases, J lost 8 bases, and 10 bases stayed unmatched. The CDR3 consists of 13 residues. CDR1 is MNHNY and CDR2 is SVGAGI in the germline V gene (reference sequence). The DNA for the CDR3 is TGTGCCAGCCGACAGGGGTTAGTGAAGGGCTACACCTTC. It translates to CASRQGLVKGYTF.

The chain carries TRBV5-6 and TRBJ2-3; 7 nucleotides align to TRBD2. CDR1 and CDR2 from the germline V gene are SGHDT and YYEEEE. V gave up 0 bases and J gave up 4 bases; unmatched junction bases: 5. The CDR3 is 15 residues long. The CDR3 loop is CASSLVVGGADTQYF. CDR3 sequence (DNA): TGTGCCAGCAGCTTGGTAGTGGGGGGGGCAGATACGCAGTATTTT.

Only a few counts were recorded for this clone. The chain uses TRBV15 and TRBJ2-2; 13 bases line up with TRBD2. Per germline, CDR1 LNHNV and CDR2 YYDKDF (reference sequence). The J segment lost 5 bases and the V segment lost 3 bases, leaving 0 bases of the junction unmatched. The CDR3 has 15 amino acids. The CDR3 region has the DNA TGTGCCACCAGCAGGGGACTAGCGGGAACCGGGGAGCTGTTTTTT. Its translation is CATSRGLAGTGELFF.

The chain combines TRBV28 with TRBJ2-1; TRBD1 might be the D (6 bases). Between the trimmed V and J ends, which lost 3 bases and 7 bases, there was a span of 13 bases. This CDR3 spans 14 amino acids. Looked up from germline, CDR1 is MDHEN and CDR2 is SYDVKM. The CDR3 region has the DNA TGTGCCAGCAGTTTGGGGGTACAGGGAAATGAGCAGTTCTTC. Translating gives CASSLGVQGNEQFF.

Details on this clone: No DNA is shown, since the ends of the CDR3 on it are uncertain; the CDR3 is the one TCRdb lists. The chain combines TRBV21-1 with TRBJ2-1; whether TRBD2, the table's D call, matches the DNA was not checked. TRBV21-1 is recorded as a pseudogene. Inclusive of both ends, the CDR3 amounts to 14 amino acids. CDR3 in amino acids: CASNFGEGTAEQFF.

The chain recombines TRBV21-1 with TRBJ2-3; the table's D call TRBD2 went unverified against the DNA. TRBV21-1 constitutes a pseudogene. CDR3 length equals 19 residues. The CDR3 DNA follows: TGTGCCAGCAGCAAACCCTCTAGCGGGAGGTGGGGGGGGACAGATACGCAGTATTTT. It specifies CASSKPSSGRWGGTDTQYF.

The chain joins TRBV6-5 to TRBJ2-4, with 7 bases that match TRBD1. CDR3 length equals 13 residues. V was clipped by 11 bases and J by 1 base; unmatched bases: 5. Per germline, CDR1 MNHEY and CDR2 SVGAGI. The CDR3 sequence is CAVQGLAKNIQYF. For the CDR3, the DNA is TGTGCCGTACAGGGGTTGGCCAAAAACATTCAGTACTTC.

V usage is TRBV27 and J usage is TRBJ1-1; D unresolved. The CDR3 length is 15 residues. Germline V gene sequence: CDR1 MNHEY, CDR2 SMNVEV (reference sequence). Trimming removed 0 bases at V and 1 base at J, with 9 bases between. CDR3 residues: CASSLSSVRNTEAFF. The CDR3 DNA is TGTGCCAGCAGTTTATCGAGTGTGAGGAACACTGAAGCTTTCTTT.

The rearrangement links TRBV10-2 to TRBJ2-2; 9 bases align to TRBD1. The CDR3 is made up of 15 amino acids. Germline V gene lookup returns CDR1 WSHSY and CDR2 SAAADI. The V gene end was trimmed by 6 bases and the J gene end by 5 bases; junction bases not matched to a gene: 7. This chain's CDR3 is CASSLLGTGTGELFF. The CDR3 DNA follows: TGCGCCAGCAGCCTTCTCGGGACAGGGACCGGGGAGCTGTTTTTT.

The genes are TRBV7-9 and TRBJ2-7; D is unresolved. The CDR3 is 12 residues long. The germline V gene encodes CDR1 SEHNR and CDR2 FQNEAQ (reference sequence). V lost 5 bases, J lost 2 bases, and 7 bases lay in between. The CDR3 bases are TGTGCCAGCAGCCCGCCTACCTACGAGCAGTACTTC. Its translation: CASSPPTYEQYF.

This chain connects TRBV5-8 to TRBJ2-5; D possibly corresponds to TRBD2 (6 bases). The germline V gene encodes CDR1 SGHTS and CDR2 YDEGEE. V was cut by 3 bases and J by 7 bases, with 19 bases left in between. The CDR3 length is 15 residues. CDR3 DNA: TGTGCCAGCAGCTCTTTCGCGGGACGGGAAGTGACCCAGTACTTC. It codes for CASSSFAGREVTQYF. Full variable domain (missing parts from reference TRBV5-8 and TRBJ2-5): EAGVTQSPTHLIKTRGQQATLRCSPISGHTSVYWYQQALGLGLQFLLWYDEGEERNRGNFPPRFSGRQFPNYSSELNVNALELEDSALYLCASSSFAGREVTQYFGPGTRLLVL.

The chain uses TRBV5-5 and TRBJ1-3; 7 nucleotides align to TRBD1. The CDR3 is 17 amino acids. V lost 1 base, J lost 0 bases, and 7 bases stayed unmatched. Germline CDR1 and CDR2: SGHKS and YYEKEE (reference sequence). CDR3 DNA: TGTGCCAGCAGCTTGATAGGACAGGCACCCTCTGGAAACACCATATATTTT. It encodes CASSLIGQAPSGNTIYF.

This sequence joins TRBV5-5 and TRBJ2-7; 11 bases align to TRBD1. The V segment lost 2 bases and the J segment 3 bases; nucleotides outside the gene matches: 4. This CDR3 is built from 15 residues. Per the germline V gene, CDR1 is SGHKS and CDR2 is YYEKEE (reference sequence). The CDR3 bases are TGTGCCAGCAGCTTTTACGGGACAGGGGGCTACGAGCAGTACTTC. Translated, it gives CASSFYGTGGYEQYF.

DNA for the CDR3: TGTGCCAGCAGTCAAGCGGGAGTGTGGGCTGAGCAGTTCTTC. This encodes CASSQAGVWAEQFF. This sequence joins TRBV7-9 and TRBJ2-1; 8 nucleotides agree with TRBD2. J gave up 9 bases and V 6 bases, and 10 bases lay outside the gene matches. CDR1 and CDR2 (germline): SEHNR, FQNEAQ (reference sequence). The CDR3 is made up of 14 amino acids. The variable domain in full, completed from reference TRBV7-9 and TRBJ2-1, reads DTGVSQNPRHKITKRGQNVTFRCDPISEHNRLYWYRQTLGQGPEFLTYFQNEAQLEKSRLLSDRFSAERPKGSFSTLEIQRTEQGDSAMYLCASSQAGVWAEQFFGPGTRLTVL.

The V call is TRBV27, the J call TRBJ1-1; D is unclear. The CDR3 is made up of 17 amino acids. V was cut by 4 bases and J by 3 bases, with 21 bases left in between. Germline assignment: CDR1 MNHEY and CDR2 SMNVEV (reference sequence). The CDR3: CASSSLPLGGWDTEAFF. The CDR3 DNA follows: TGTGCCAGCAGTTCGCTACCCTTAGGAGGATGGGACACTGAAGCTTTCTTT.

This chain joins TRBV2 and TRBJ2-5, with D uncertain. The better agreement between TRBJ2-7 and the DNA end casts doubt on the J call. The CDR3 is made up of 12 amino acids. Germline CDR1 is SNHLY and CDR2 is FYNNEI. This CDR3 reads CASSGLGYEQYF. The DNA of the CDR3 is TGTGCCAGCAGTGGGCTAGGCTACGAGCAGTACTTC.

This clone was seen only once. The chain carries TRBV2 and TRBJ2-7, with 9 bases identical to TRBD2. Looked up from germline, CDR1 is SNHLY and CDR2 is FYNNEI. This CDR3 comprises 19 residues. J was trimmed by 0 bases and V by 1 base; bases with no gene match: 13. CDR3 amino acids: CASSEVLGLAGLSSYEQYF. In DNA form, the CDR3 reads TGTGCCAGCAGTGAAGTTCTCGGTCTAGCGGGACTCTCCTCCTACGAGCAGTACTTC.

The V gene is TRBV19, the J gene TRBJ2-7, with D possibly being TRBD2 (5 bases). The ends were cut back, 1 base at V and 5 bases at J, with 12 bases in the middle. This CDR3 spans 14 amino acids. Germline CDR1 and CDR2: LNHDA and SQIVND (reference sequence). CDR3 protein: CASSIGHPRDEQYF. In DNA, the CDR3 is TGTGCCAGTAGTATAGGGCACCCGAGGGACGAGCAGTACTTC.

This chain uses TRBV21-1 with TRBJ2-5; the table names TRBD2, a call not compared with the DNA. TRBV21-1 is described as a pseudogene. The CDR3 loop spans 14 amino acids. CDR3 region: CASSSRELQETQYF. In DNA, the CDR3 is TGTGCCAGCAGCTCCCGGGAGTTACAAGAGACCCAGTACTTC.

The chain links TRBV28 to TRBJ1-1; no definite D call. This CDR3 has 13 residues. In germline, CDR1 is MDHEN, CDR2 SYDVKM. Trimming pared 4 bases from V and 1 base from J, leaving 7 bases between. The CDR3 loop reads CASSSFWNTEAFF. CDR3 nucleotides: TGTGCCAGCAGTTCCTTCTGGAACACTGAAGCTTTCTTT.

The rearrangement links TRBV2 to TRBJ1-2; TRBD1 agrees at 7 bases. CDR3 size: 13 residues. The germline V gene has CDR1 SNHLY and CDR2 FYNNEI. J gave up 6 bases and V 5 bases, and 6 bases lay outside the gene matches. The DNA of the CDR3 is TGTGCCAGCAGTCCAGACAGGGCGAATGGCTACACCTTC. Residues: CASSPDRANGYTF.

In its sample, this clone was seen a few times. The V gene is TRBV7-2, the J gene TRBJ2-2, with TRBD1 matching 11 bases. The CDR3 has 16 amino acids. Germline CDR1 and CDR2: SGHTA and FQGNSA. The V and J ends lost 5 bases and 5 bases, in that order; junction bases with no gene match: 7. CDR3 amino acids: CASSRRTGGSTGELFF. DNA for the CDR3: TGTGCCAGCAGCAGACGGACAGGGGGCTCGACCGGGGAGCTGTTTTTT.

The chain is built from TRBV7-6 and TRBJ2-7, with 11 nucleotides matching TRBD2. The V gene end was trimmed by 5 bases and the J gene end by 6 bases; junction bases not matched to a gene: 3. The CDR3 sequence is 13 residues long. Germline CDR1 SGHVS, CDR2 FNYEAQ. This CDR3 is CASSALAGGEQYF. In DNA, the CDR3 is TGTGCCAGCAGCGCGCTAGCGGGAGGCGAGCAGTACTTC.

This clone showed up just once. The CDR3 is CASSIDQGQGYEQYF. CDR3 nucleotide sequence: TGTGCCAGTAGTATAGATCAAGGACAGGGCTACGAGCAGTACTTC. The chain couples TRBV19 to TRBJ2-7, with TRBD1 identical over 8 bases. The V gene's germline CDR1 is LNHDA and CDR2 SQIVND (reference sequence). This CDR3 spans 15 amino acids. The J segment lost 3 bases and the V segment lost 0 bases, leaving 4 bases of the junction unmatched.

This sequence joins TRBV28 and TRBJ1-2; maybe TRBD1 (6 bases). Germline lookup yields CDR1 MDHEN and CDR2 SYDVKM. With 5 bases removed from V and 3 bases from J, the gap between germline ends came to 10 bases. This CDR3 region has 13 residues. CDR3 sequence reads: CASSKSGDYGYTF. In DNA form, the CDR3 reads TGTGCCAGCAGTAAGTCAGGGGACTATGGCTACACCTTC.

About this clone: Compared with germline, one end of the junction differs, possibly owing to a read error. J is TRBJ2-6 and V is TRBV29-1, with D possibly TRBD1 on 5 matching bases. The CDR3 extends over 15 amino acids. Germline assignment: CDR1 SQVTM and CDR2 ANQGSEA. The CDR3 DNA sequence: TGCAGCGTTGGGGTCGGAGTCTCTGGGGCCAACGGCCTGACTTTC. It encodes CSVGVGVSGANGLTF.

Only one count was recorded for this clone. The rearrangement joins TRBV18 to TRBJ2-5; 7 nucleotides agree with TRBD2. Germline assignment: CDR1 KGHSH and CDR2 LQKENI. J gave up 2 bases and V 2 bases, and 2 bases lay outside the gene matches. The CDR3 consists of 14 residues. CDR3 nucleotides: TGTGCCAGCTCACCATGGGGGGGACAAGAGACCCAGTACTTC. Amino acids: CASSPWGGQETQYF.